These T cell receptor beta chains were read from a single sample in a study of blood T cell repertoires in COVID-19. Produced via immunoSEQ multiplex PCR; TCRdb's table is partial and in-frame only. The profile shows around 300,000 clones, 90% of them singletons. Input material: peripheral blood. The receptors were sampled from a woman in her 30s with COVID-19, enrolled during active disease. CDR3s include the opening cysteine and the closing phenylalanine or tryptophan. The D gene is left open where the match is weak. The listing skips clone size in some rows; elsewhere it reads once, few, many or a size class.

clone_size,cdr3_length,d_call,v_call,j_call,cdr3_aa,cdr3_nt
-,13,-,TRBV19,TRBJ2-2,CASSIILTGELFF,TGTGCCAGTAGTATCATACTCACCGGGGAGCTGTTTTTT
-,16,-,TRBV7-2,TRBJ1-5,CASRISAGHSNQPQHF,TGTGCCAGCAGGATCTCTGCAGGACATAGCAATCAGCCCCAGCATTTT
-,15,TRBD2,TRBV4-1,TRBJ2-1,CASSSSGRTHNEQFF,TGCGCCAGCAGCTCTAGCGGGAGAACTCACAATGAGCAGTTCTTC
-,16,-,TRBV7-2,TRBJ1-3,CASSLATGGGGNTIYF,TGTGCCAGCAGCTTAGCGACGGGAGGAGGGGGAAACACCATATATTTT
-,14,TRBD1,TRBV5-4,TRBJ2-7,CASSRGQEGYEQYF,TGTGCCAGCAGCCGGGGACAGGAGGGCTACGAGCAGTACTTC
-,13,TRBD1,TRBV20-1,TRBJ1-1,CSASGQGGTEAFF,TGCAGTGCTAGTGGACAGGGGGGCACTGAAGCTTTCTTT
once,17,-,TRBV9,TRBJ2-3,CASSVEGQGLGTDTQYF,TGTGCCAGCAGCGTTGAGGGTCAGGGGTTGGGCACAGATACGCAGTATTTT
-,14,TRBD1,TRBV29-1,TRBJ1-5,CSASGQGDNQPQHF,TGCAGCGCCTCGGGACAGGGAGACAATCAGCCCCAGCATTTT
few,13,-,TRBV11-3,TRBJ1-1,CASSFRTERQAFF,TGTGCCAGCAGCTTTAGGACAGAACGACAAGCTTTCTTT
-,13,-,TRBV5-1,TRBJ2-1,CASRETDYNEQFF,TGCGCCAGCCGGGAGACTGACTACAATGAGCAGTTCTTC
-,14,TRBD1,TRBV6-5,TRBJ1-5,CASRQTGEYQPQHF,TGTGCCAGCAGACAGACAGGGGAGTATCAGCCCCAGCATTTT
-,12,-,TRBV6-2/TRBV6-3,TRBJ2-7,CASSYSVYEQYF,TGTGCCAGCAGTTACTCCGTTTACGAGCAGTACTTC
-,15,TRBD2,TRBV10-3,TRBJ2-5,CAISGGLADVETQYF,TGTGCCATCAGCGGGGGACTAGCGGATGTAGAGACCCAGTACTTC
once,15,-,TRBV28,TRBJ1-5,CASSTVGGFLQPQHF,TGTGCCAGCAGTACGGTGGGGGGGTTTCTTCAGCCCCAGCATTTT
-,13,-,TRBV6-2/TRBV6-3,TRBJ1-5,CASSTGFGQPQHF,TGTGCCAGCAGTACAGGGTTCGGTCAGCCCCAGCATTTT
-,16,TRBD2,TRBV18,TRBJ2-2,CASSPPSGSVTGELFF,TGTGCCAGCTCACCACCTAGCGGGAGTGTCACCGGGGAGCTGTTTTTT
once,16,TRBD2,TRBV9,TRBJ2-3,CASSVFLAGSGDTQYF,TGTGCCAGCAGCGTGTTCCTAGCGGGGTCCGGAGATACGCAGTATTTT
-,16,TRBD1,TRBV28,TRBJ2-2,CASSRTGGFGTGELFF,TGTGCCAGCAGTAGGACAGGGGGTTTCGGTACCGGGGAGCTGTTTTTT
-,15,TRBD1,TRBV27,TRBJ1-6,CASNVGQGANSPLHF,TGTGCCAGCAACGTCGGACAGGGAGCTAATTCACCCCTCCACTTT
once,15,TRBD1,TRBV7-8,TRBJ2-7,CASSRGTGWVYEQYF,TGTGCCAGCAGCCGAGGGACAGGGTGGGTTTACGAGCAGTACTTC
once,16,TRBD1,TRBV7-9,TRBJ2-1,CASRKVDRGAYNEQFF,TGTGCCAGCAGGAAGGTCGACAGGGGCGCTTACAATGAGCAGTTCTTC
-,13,TRBD1,TRBV28,TRBJ2-3,CATMTGLEDTQYF,TGTGCCACCATGACAGGGCTTGAAGATACGCAGTATTTT
-,15,TRBD1,TRBV2,TRBJ1-5,CASSSRGRGEQPQHF,TGTGCCAGCAGTAGCAGGGGGCGAGGTGAACAGCCCCAGCATTTT
-,15,-,TRBV6-5,TRBJ1-3,CASSYSGGDGNTIYF,TGTGCCAGCAGTTACTCGGGGGGGGATGGAAACACCATATATTTT
-,13,-,TRBV6-2/TRBV6-3,TRBJ2-7,CASSYSLRYEQYF,TGTGCCAGCAGTTACTCGTTGCGTTACGAGCAGTACTTC
-,14,TRBD1,TRBV6-2/TRBV6-3,TRBJ2-7,CASSYIRTGTEQYF,TGTGCCAGCAGTTACATAAGGACAGGGACCGAGCAGTACTTC
-,14,TRBD2,TRBV6-5,TRBJ2-3,CASGRDFGTDTQYF,TGTGCCAGCGGGAGGGACTTCGGCACAGATACGCAGTATTTT
-,14,TRBD1,TRBV7-9,TRBJ2-3,CASSSTGVADTQYF,TGTGCCAGCAGCTCAACAGGGGTGGCAGATACGCAGTATTTT
once,14,TRBD1,TRBV5-6,TRBJ2-7,CASSGWTGLSEQYF,TGTGCCAGCAGCGGTTGGACAGGGCTAAGCGAGCAGTACTTC
-,13,-,TRBV5-4,TRBJ1-5,CASSFYGDQPQHF,TGTGCCAGCAGCTTTTACGGGGATCAGCCCCAGCATTTT
once,15,-,TRBV19,TRBJ2-7,CASSPGPAGTYEQYF,TGTGCCAGTAGTCCCGGCCCCGCAGGAACCTACGAGCAGTACTTC
-,16,-,TRBV18,TRBJ1-1,CASSPLYPLKNTEAFF,TGTGCCAGCTCACCTCTCTATCCTTTGAAGAACACTGAAGCTTTCTTT
-,14,TRBD1,TRBV4-2,TRBJ2-7,CASKGAPSSYEQYF,TGTGCCAGCAAGGGGGCGCCAAGCTCCTACGAGCAGTACTTC
-,14,-,TRBV2,TRBJ2-7,CASSVQVPSGEQYF,TGTGCCAGCAGCGTACAGGTTCCGTCTGGGGAGCAGTACTTC
-,12,-,TRBV19,TRBJ1-1,CASSIGGPEAFF,TGTGCCAGTAGTATAGGGGGGCCTGAAGCTTTCTTT
-,13,TRBD1,TRBV5-1,TRBJ2-7,CASSWTGEVEQYF,TGCGCCAGCAGCTGGACAGGGGAGGTCGAGCAGTACTTC
-,15,TRBD2,TRBV4-1,TRBJ2-7,CASSQETSGNYEQYF,TGCGCCAGCAGCCAAGAGACTAGCGGGAACTACGAGCAGTACTTC
-,14,TRBD1,TRBV5-1,TRBJ2-7,CASSLTGAQLEQYF,TGCGCCAGCAGCTTGACAGGGGCCCAACTCGAGCAGTACTTC
-,11,-,TRBV2,TRBJ2-7,CASSGRQEQYF,TGTGCCAGCAGTGGTAGACAAGAGCAGTACTTC
-,13,-,TRBV28,TRBJ2-7,CASSLRGAREQYF,TGTGCCAGCAGCCTTCGGGGGGCGAGGGAGCAGTACTTC
-,16,-,TRBV7-9,TRBJ1-6,CASSSPGNSYNSPLHF,TGTGCCAGCAGCTCCCCGGGAAACTCCTATAATTCACCCCTCCACTTT
-,17,TRBD2,TRBV18,TRBJ2-3,CASSPFASGSGADTQYF,TGTGCCAGCTCACCATTTGCTAGCGGGAGTGGGGCAGATACGCAGTATTTT
-,15,TRBD1,TRBV24-1,TRBJ1-2,CATSVGGGNLYGYTF,TGTGCCACCAGTGTTGGAGGGGGCAATCTCTATGGCTACACCTTC
-,13,TRBD1,TRBV28,TRBJ1-2,CASSWGDSYGYTF,TGTGCCAGCAGTTGGGGGGACAGCTATGGCTACACCTTC
once,14,TRBD1,TRBV7-9,TRBJ2-2,CASSRDRVDGELFF,TGTGCCAGCAGCCGGGACAGGGTGGACGGGGAGCTGTTTTTT